This TCR beta chain was recovered during a study of T-cell reconstitution after alpha-beta-depleted transplantation in children. Only a few counts were recorded for this clonotype. The library targeted TCRbeta and was prepared with unique molecular identifiers. TCRdb analysed the PCR reads with MiXCR anew, one entry per CDR3 protein. The sample contains nearly 250,000 distinct CDR3 sequences, 6.5% to 9% of which appear only once. V lost 3 bases to trimming and J lost 11 bases, with 18 bases between them. The CDR3 contains 14 residues. Germline V gene sequence: CDR1 KGHSH, CDR2 LQKENI. The J gene is TRBJ2-3, the V gene TRBV18; possibly TRBD2 for D (6 bases). The clonotype was recovered from a male patient under 18 who had a stem cell transplant for acute lymphoblastic leukemia, so the T cells may come from the graft donor. The source was PBMCs, mostly from graft donor cells, collected 180 days after TCRalphabeta/CD19-depleted stem cell transplant. The CDR3 DNA reads TGTGCCAGCTCACCTCTTTTCTTCCGGGAGCTGCAGTATTTT. Encoded protein: CASSPLFFRELQYF.